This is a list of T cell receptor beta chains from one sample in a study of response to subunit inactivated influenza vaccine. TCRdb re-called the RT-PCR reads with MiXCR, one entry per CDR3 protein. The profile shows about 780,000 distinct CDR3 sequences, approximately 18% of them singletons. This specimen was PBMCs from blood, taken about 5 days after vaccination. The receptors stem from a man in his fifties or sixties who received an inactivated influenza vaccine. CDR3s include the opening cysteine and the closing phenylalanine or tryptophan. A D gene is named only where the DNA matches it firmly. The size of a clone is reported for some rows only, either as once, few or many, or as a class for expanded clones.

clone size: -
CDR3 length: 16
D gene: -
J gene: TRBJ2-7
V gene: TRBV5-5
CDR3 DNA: TGTGCCAGCAGCTTTGGTCAGGGAACCCTTCAAAACGAGCAGTACTTC
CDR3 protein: CASSFGQGTLQNEQYF

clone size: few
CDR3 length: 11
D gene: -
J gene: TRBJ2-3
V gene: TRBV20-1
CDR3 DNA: TGCAGTGCCAGGCTCCGGGTGGCGCAGTATTTT
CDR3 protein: CSARLRVAQYF

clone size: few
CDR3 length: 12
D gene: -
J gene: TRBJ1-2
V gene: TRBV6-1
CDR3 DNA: TGTGCCGGGGAGGCCAGTTCCTATGGCTACACCTTC
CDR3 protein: CAGEASSYGYTF

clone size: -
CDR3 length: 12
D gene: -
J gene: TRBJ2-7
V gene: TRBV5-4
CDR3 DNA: TGTGCCAGCAGCTTGGAGATGGCCGTGCAGTACTTC
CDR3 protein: CASSLEMAVQYF

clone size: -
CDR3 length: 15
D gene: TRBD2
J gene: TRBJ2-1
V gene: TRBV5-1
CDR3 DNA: TGCGCCAGCAGCTCCTCGGGACTAGCGATTAATGAGCAGTTCTTC
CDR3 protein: CASSSSGLAINEQFF

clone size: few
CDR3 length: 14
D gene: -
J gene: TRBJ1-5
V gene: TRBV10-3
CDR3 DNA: TGTGCCATCAGAAAGGACAGCCCACATTCGCCCCAGCATTTT
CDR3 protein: CAIRKDSPHSPQHF

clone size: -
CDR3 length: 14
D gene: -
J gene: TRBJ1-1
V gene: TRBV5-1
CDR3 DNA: TGCGCCAGCAGCGATTTTAGGGGTGGAACTGAAGCTTTCTTT
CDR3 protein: CASSDFRGGTEAFF

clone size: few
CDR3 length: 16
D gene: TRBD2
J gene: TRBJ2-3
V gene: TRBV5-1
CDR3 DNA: TGCGCCAGCAGCTTGGGACTAGCGGACCACACAGATACGCAGTATTTT
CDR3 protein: CASSLGLADHTDTQYF

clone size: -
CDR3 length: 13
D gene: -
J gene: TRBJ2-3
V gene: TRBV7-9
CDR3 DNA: TGTGCCAGCAGCTTCGGAGCAGGGGATACGCAGTATTTT
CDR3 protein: CASSFGAGDTQYF

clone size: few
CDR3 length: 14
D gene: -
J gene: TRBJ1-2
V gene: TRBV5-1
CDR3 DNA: TGCGCCAGCAGCCATAACGAAGGGAACTATGGCTACACCTTC
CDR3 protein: CASSHNEGNYGYTF

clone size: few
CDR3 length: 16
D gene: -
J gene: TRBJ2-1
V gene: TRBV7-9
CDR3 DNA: TGTGCCAGCAGCTTAGAAAGACAGAGCTCCTACAATGAGCAGTTCTTC
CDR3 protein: CASSLERQSSYNEQFF

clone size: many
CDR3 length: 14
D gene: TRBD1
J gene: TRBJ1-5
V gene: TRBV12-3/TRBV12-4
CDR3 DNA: TGTGCCAGCAGGCAGGGACAGGTACTTCAGCCCCAGCATTTT
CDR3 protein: CASRQGQVLQPQHF

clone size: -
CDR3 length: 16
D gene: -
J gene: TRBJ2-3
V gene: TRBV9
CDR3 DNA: TGTGCCAGCAGCGTAGCGGGACTCACTAGCACAGATACGCAGTATTTT
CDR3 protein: CASSVAGLTSTDTQYF

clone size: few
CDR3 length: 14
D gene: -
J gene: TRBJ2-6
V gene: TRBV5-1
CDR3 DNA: TGCGCCAGCAGCTCCGTCACTGGGGCCAACGTCCTGACTTTC
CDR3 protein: CASSSVTGANVLTF

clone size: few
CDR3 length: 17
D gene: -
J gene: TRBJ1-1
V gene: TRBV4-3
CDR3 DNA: TGCGCCAGCAGCCAAGCTGGGGGTCTGTCGCCCTACACTGAAGCTTTCTTT
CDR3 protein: CASSQAGGLSPYTEAFF

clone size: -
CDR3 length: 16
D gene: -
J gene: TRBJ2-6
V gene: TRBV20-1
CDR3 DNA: TGCAGTGCACCTACAGGGTTTCCCTCTGGGGCCAACGTCCTGACTTTC
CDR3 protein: CSAPTGFPSGANVLTF

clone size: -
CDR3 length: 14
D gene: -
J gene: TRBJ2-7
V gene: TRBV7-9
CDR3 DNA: TGTGCCAGCAGTTCACCAGGGAATCCCTACGAGCAGTACTTC
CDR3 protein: CASSSPGNPYEQYF

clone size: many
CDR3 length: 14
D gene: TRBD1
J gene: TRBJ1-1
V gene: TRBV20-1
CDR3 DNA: TGCAGTGCTCTTATAGGGACAGTTAACACTGAAGCTTTCTTT
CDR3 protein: CSALIGTVNTEAFF

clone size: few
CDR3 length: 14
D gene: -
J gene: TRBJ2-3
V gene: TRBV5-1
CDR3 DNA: TGCGCCAGCAGCCCACTTTCAGGGGCAGATACGCAGTATTTT
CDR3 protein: CASSPLSGADTQYF

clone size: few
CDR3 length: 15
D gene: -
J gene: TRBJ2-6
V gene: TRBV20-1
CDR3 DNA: TGCAGTGCCAGGAGTTCAAGGACTGGGGCCAACGTCCTGACTTTC
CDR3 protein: CSARSSRTGANVLTF

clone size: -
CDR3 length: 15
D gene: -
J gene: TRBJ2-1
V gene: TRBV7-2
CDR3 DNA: TGTGCCAGCAGCTTAAATCATTTGCGGAACAATGAGCAGTTCTTC
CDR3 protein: CASSLNHLRNNEQFF

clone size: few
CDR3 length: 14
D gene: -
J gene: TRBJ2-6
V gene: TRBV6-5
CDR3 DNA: TGTGCCAGCAGTACTGACTCTGGGGCCAACGTCCTGACTTTC
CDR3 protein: CASSTDSGANVLTF

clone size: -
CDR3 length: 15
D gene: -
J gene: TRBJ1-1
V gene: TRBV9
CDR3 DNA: TGTGCCAGCAGCGTTGGGGGACATATGAACACTGAAGCTTTCTTT
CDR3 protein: CASSVGGHMNTEAFF

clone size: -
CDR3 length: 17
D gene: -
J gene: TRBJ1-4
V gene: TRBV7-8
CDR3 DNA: TGTGCCAGCAGCACCAGACAGCTTAGGGACCTTAATGAAAAACTGTTTTTT
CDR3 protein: CASSTRQLRDLNEKLFF

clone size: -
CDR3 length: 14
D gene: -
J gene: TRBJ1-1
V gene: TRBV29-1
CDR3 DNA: TGCAGCGTTGAGTTAGTGGCAGTGAACACTGAAGCTTTCTTT
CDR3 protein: CSVELVAVNTEAFF

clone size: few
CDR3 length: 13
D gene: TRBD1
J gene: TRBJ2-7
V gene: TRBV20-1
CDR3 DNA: TGCAGTGCTAGAGGACAGGGAGCCCAGGAGCAGTACTTC
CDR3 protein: CSARGQGAQEQYF

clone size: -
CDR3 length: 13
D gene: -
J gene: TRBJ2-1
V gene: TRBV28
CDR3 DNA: TGTGCCAGCAGTTTGACTGGATTCAATGAGCAGTTCTTC
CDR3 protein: CASSLTGFNEQFF

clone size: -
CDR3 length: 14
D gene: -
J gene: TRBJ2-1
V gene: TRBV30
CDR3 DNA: TGTGCCTGGAGGGGGGACACCTCCTACAATGAGCAGTTCTTC
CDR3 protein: CAWRGDTSYNEQFF

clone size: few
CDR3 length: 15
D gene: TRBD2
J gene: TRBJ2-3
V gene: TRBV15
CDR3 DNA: TGTGCCACCAGCAGGCGGACTAGCGGGAGGAATACGCAGTATTTT
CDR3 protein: CATSRRTSGRNTQYF

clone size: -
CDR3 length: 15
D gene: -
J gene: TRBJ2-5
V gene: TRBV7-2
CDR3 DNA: TGTGCCAGCAGCTTTGGCAGTAGCATTCAAGAGACCCAGTACTTC
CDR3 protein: CASSFGSSIQETQYF

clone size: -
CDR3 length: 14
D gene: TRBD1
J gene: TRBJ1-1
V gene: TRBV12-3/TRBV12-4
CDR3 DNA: TGTGCCAGCAGCGACAGGGGATCGGTCACTGAAGCTTTCTTT
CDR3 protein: CASSDRGSVTEAFF

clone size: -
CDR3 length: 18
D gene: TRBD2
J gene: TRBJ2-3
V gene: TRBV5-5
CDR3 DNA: TGTGCCAGCAGCTTGTATCCTAGCGGGGGGCTTAACACAGATACGCAGTATTTT
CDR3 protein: CASSLYPSGGLNTDTQYF

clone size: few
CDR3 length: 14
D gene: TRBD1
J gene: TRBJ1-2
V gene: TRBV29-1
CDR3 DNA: TGCAGCGTGGAGACAGGGGGGACTAACTATGGCTACACCTTC
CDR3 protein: CSVETGGTNYGYTF

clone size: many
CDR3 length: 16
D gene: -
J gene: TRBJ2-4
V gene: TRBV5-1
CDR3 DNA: TGCGCCAGCAGCTTGGGGGTTAGCGCCTCCAAAAACATTCAGTACTTC
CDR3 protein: CASSLGVSASKNIQYF

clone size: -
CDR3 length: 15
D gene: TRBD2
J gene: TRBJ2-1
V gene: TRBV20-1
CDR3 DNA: TGCAGTGCTCCCATAGCGGGGGGCCCCTCCAATGAGCAGTTCTTC
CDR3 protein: CSAPIAGGPSNEQFF

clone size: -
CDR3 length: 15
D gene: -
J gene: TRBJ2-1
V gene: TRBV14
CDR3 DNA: TGTGCCAGCAGCCAAGGTGGTAGAACCTACAATGAGCAGTTCTTC
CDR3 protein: CASSQGGRTYNEQFF

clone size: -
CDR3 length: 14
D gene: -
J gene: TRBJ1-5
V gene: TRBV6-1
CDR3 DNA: TGTGCCAGCAGTGTAAACAGGCTCGCTCAGCCCCAGCATTTT
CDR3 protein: CASSVNRLAQPQHF

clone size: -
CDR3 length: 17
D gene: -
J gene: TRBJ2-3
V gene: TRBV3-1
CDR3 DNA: TGTGCCAGCAGCCAAGAACGAAGGGCTTGGGTTCAGAATACGCAGTATTTT
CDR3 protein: CASSQERRAWVQNTQYF

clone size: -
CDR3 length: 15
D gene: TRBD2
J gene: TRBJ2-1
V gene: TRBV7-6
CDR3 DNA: TGTGCCAGCAGCCGGACTAGCGGGAGGGCCCTGGAGCAGTTCTTC
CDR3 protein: CASSRTSGRALEQFF

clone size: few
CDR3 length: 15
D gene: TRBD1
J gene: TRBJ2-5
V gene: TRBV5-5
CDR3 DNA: TGTGCCAGCAGCACCCGGGACAGGGAGAGAGAGACCCAGTACTTC
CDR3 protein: CASSTRDRERETQYF

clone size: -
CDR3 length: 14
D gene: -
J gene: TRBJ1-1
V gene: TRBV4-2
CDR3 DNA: TGTGCCAGCAGCCAAGATCTTCCCAGCACTGAAGCTTTCTTT
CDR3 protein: CASSQDLPSTEAFF

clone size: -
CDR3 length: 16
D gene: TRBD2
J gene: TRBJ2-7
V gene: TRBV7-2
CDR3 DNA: TGTGCCAGCAGCTTAGTCTCAGCGGGGTGGGGGTACGAGCAGTACTTC
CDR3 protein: CASSLVSAGWGYEQYF

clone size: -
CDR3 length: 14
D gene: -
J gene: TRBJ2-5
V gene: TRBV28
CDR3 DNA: TGTGCCAGCACCCTTTCCGGGTACCAAGAGACCCAGTACTTC
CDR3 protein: CASTLSGYQETQYF

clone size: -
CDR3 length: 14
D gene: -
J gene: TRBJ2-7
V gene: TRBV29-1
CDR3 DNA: TGCAGCGTTGATAACAGGGTCCCCCCCTACGAGCAGTACTTC
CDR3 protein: CSVDNRVPPYEQYF

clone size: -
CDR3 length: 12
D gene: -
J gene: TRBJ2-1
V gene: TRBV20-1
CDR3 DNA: TGCAGTACGGGACAAAAATACAATGAGCAGTTCTTC
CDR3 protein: CSTGQKYNEQFF